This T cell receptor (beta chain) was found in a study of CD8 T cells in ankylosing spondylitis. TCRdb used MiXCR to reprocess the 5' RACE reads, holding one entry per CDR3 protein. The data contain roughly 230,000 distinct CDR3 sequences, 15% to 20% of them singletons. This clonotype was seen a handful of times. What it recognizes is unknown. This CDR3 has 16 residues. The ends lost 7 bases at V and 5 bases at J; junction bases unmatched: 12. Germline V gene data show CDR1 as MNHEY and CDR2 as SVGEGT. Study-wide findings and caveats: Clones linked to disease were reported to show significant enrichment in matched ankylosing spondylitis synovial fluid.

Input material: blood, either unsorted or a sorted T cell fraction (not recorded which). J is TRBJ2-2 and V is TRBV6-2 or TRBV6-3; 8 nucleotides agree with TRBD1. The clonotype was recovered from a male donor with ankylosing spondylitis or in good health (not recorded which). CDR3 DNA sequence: TGTGCCAGCATTCCGCTGGACAGGGTGGGAACCGGGGAGCTGTTTTTT. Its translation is CASIPLDRVGTGELFF.